These T cell receptor beta chains were read from a single sample in a study of CD8 T cells in Susac syndrome. TCRdb recomputed calls from the immunoSEQ multiplex PCR reads with MiXCR, one row per CDR3 protein. Of 100,000 to 150,000 distinct CDR3 sequences in the sample, around 94% are singletons; the top ten hold over 0.065%. Sample: CD4+ T cells from PBMCs. These receptors originate from a human donor in good health. The conserved cysteine and the conserved F or W are not part of the CDR3 here. Clone size is given for some rows only: seen once, a few or many times, or a class if the clone is expanded.

CDR3 protein | CDR3 length | J gene | V gene | clone size
ASGRAYEQY | 9 | TRBJ2-7 | TRBV6-5 | .
AWSALSLWGYT | 11 | TRBJ1-2 | TRBV30 | .
SVLGRGETNEKLF | 13 | TRBJ1-4 | TRBV29-1 | few
ASSRRAGELF | 10 | TRBJ2-2 | TRBV19 | once
ASSQDLQGWETQY | 13 | TRBJ2-5 | TRBV3-1 | .
ASSTKYDRPDTDTQY | 15 | TRBJ2-3 | TRBV21-1 | once
AWSASRTDLSGNTIY | 15 | TRBJ1-3 | TRBV30 | .
ATRRDREREKLF | 12 | TRBJ1-4 | TRBV19 | .
SGSGQGMHGYT | 11 | TRBJ1-2 | TRBV29-1 | .
SVGGGDNRPQH | 11 | TRBJ1-5 | TRBV29-1 | .
SVEIAGGPVDNEQF | 14 | TRBJ2-1 | TRBV29-1 | .
ASSLSGIPGQKNTEAF | 16 | TRBJ1-1 | TRBV7-9 | .
ASSLIGGGRTDTQY | 14 | TRBJ2-3 | TRBV7-2 | .
ASGDRANQPQH | 11 | TRBJ1-5 | TRBV6-2/TRBV6-3 | .
ASSPLAGGGDTQY | 13 | TRBJ2-3 | TRBV5-1 | .
SVEVAPWGNYGYT | 13 | TRBJ1-2 | TRBV29-1 | .
ASSFAPQNIQY | 11 | TRBJ2-4 | TRBV6-6 | .
ASMASGETQY | 10 | TRBJ2-3 | TRBV7-9 | .
ASSVAENTEAF | 11 | TRBJ1-1 | TRBV9 | .
ASSFGQGGEETQY | 13 | TRBJ2-5 | TRBV6-5 | .
SARLASRETQY | 11 | TRBJ2-5 | TRBV20-1 | .
SVVVDTEAF | 9 | TRBJ1-1 | TRBV29-1 | .
SVCGTAYSYEQY | 12 | TRBJ2-7 | TRBV29-1 | .
ASSLIGGSSYNEQF | 14 | TRBJ2-1 | TRBV18 | once
ASSLIGTGEETQY | 13 | TRBJ2-5 | TRBV5-1 | once
ASSARDRNTEAF | 12 | TRBJ1-1 | TRBV9 | .
ASCQGLKQPQH | 11 | TRBJ1-5 | TRBV18 | .
ASSERWAKDTQY | 12 | TRBJ2-3 | TRBV2 | .
ASSGGQRNQPQH | 12 | TRBJ1-5 | TRBV18 | once
ASSWGTGLAIEQF | 13 | TRBJ2-1 | TRBV7-2 | .
ASSFEDRVYGYT | 12 | TRBJ1-2 | TRBV11-2 | .
ATSGETDTQY | 10 | TRBJ2-3 | TRBV24-1 | .
ASSSPGLAGGPDTQY | 15 | TRBJ2-3 | TRBV7-9 | .
ASSTTGETQY | 10 | TRBJ2-5 | TRBV25-1 | .
ASSLGTGNQPQH | 12 | TRBJ1-5 | TRBV7-9 | few
ASSSGGGGTGELF | 13 | TRBJ2-2 | TRBV27 | .
ASSGTYNEQF | 10 | TRBJ2-1 | TRBV12-3/TRBV12-4 | .
ASSKGRGPYNEQF | 13 | TRBJ2-1 | TRBV2 | .
ASSLLLEQY | 9 | TRBJ2-7 | TRBV7-2 | .
ASSTQMVDIQY | 11 | TRBJ2-4 | TRBV6-1 | .
ASSEQTSEQY | 10 | TRBJ2-7 | TRBV2 | .
ASSQGLSLGSGEQY | 14 | TRBJ2-7 | TRBV3-1 | .
ASSIIAKNIQY | 11 | TRBJ2-4 | TRBV19 | .
SASTPGQGNYNEQF | 14 | TRBJ2-1 | TRBV20-1 | .
ASSHGEGTAYSNQPQH | 16 | TRBJ1-5 | TRBV4-2 | .
SVRDSYSNQPQH | 12 | TRBJ1-5 | TRBV29-1 | .
ASSLDGGPMNTEAF | 14 | TRBJ1-1 | TRBV5-1 | .